This entry describes one T cell receptor beta chain. Its antigen is currently unknown. The data were taken from a study of graft-versus-host responses after intestinal transplantation. Sequencing was performed with immunoSEQ multiplex PCR; in TCRdb, only in-frame clones are kept and a portion is missing. Among some 18,000 clones, approximately 70% were seen once, and the ten largest hold 6.5% to 9.5%. V lost 5 bases and J lost 5; bases outside the gene matches: 30. This CDR3 is 23 amino acids long. Looked up from germline, CDR1 is PRHDT and CDR2 is FYEKMQ (reference sequence). The starting material, graft tissue, was processed to release intraepithelial and lamina propria lymphocytes. Study observations and caveats: Early post-transplant HvG declines were associated with peak circulating GvH clone levels.

The chain combines TRBV13 with TRBJ2-1; 10 positions agree with TRBD2. The sample here was ileum tissue, taken roughly 3 weeks after intestinal transplant. The sequence came from a human patient who received an intestinal transplant, so some T cells may come from the graft donor. The CDR3 sequence: CASSITTGSGVVVLAGRHNEQFF. Written as DNA, the CDR3 is TGTGCCAGCAGCATCACGACAGGGAGTGGTGTGGTGGTACTAGCGGGACGTCACAATGAGCAGTTCTTC.